This T cell receptor beta chain was obtained from a study of T cell clonality in common variable immunodeficiency. Method: immunoSEQ multiplex PCR; TCRdb's copy keeps in-frame clones and lacks some. This sample comprises 45,000 to 70,000 clones, none seen once only. This clone was seen at least ten times. As yet, its antigen is unknown. The read is 3 residues too short to cover the CDR3 end, so that end is filled in from the germline J gene. CDR3 length equals 13 residues. The V end was cut by 4 bases, the J end by 6 bases, with 11 bases between. Germline-derived CDR1 and CDR2 are SGHNT and YYREEE (reference sequence). Broader study findings: TCRbeta clonality was increased in CVID versus healthy controls. Patient heterogeneity in the CVID cohort limited correlations between repertoire features and clinical complications. In common variable immunodeficiency, TCR beta chains reportedly carried fewer deletions and N-nucleotide insertions.

The source material was peripheral blood mononuclear cells. The J gene is TRBJ2-1, the V gene TRBV5-4; D is uncertain. The origin of this receptor is a person aged 18 to 70 in good health. Here the CDR3 reads CASSQKTSNEQFF. The DNA read from the CDR3 is TGTGCCAGCAGCCAGAAAACGAGCAATGAG.